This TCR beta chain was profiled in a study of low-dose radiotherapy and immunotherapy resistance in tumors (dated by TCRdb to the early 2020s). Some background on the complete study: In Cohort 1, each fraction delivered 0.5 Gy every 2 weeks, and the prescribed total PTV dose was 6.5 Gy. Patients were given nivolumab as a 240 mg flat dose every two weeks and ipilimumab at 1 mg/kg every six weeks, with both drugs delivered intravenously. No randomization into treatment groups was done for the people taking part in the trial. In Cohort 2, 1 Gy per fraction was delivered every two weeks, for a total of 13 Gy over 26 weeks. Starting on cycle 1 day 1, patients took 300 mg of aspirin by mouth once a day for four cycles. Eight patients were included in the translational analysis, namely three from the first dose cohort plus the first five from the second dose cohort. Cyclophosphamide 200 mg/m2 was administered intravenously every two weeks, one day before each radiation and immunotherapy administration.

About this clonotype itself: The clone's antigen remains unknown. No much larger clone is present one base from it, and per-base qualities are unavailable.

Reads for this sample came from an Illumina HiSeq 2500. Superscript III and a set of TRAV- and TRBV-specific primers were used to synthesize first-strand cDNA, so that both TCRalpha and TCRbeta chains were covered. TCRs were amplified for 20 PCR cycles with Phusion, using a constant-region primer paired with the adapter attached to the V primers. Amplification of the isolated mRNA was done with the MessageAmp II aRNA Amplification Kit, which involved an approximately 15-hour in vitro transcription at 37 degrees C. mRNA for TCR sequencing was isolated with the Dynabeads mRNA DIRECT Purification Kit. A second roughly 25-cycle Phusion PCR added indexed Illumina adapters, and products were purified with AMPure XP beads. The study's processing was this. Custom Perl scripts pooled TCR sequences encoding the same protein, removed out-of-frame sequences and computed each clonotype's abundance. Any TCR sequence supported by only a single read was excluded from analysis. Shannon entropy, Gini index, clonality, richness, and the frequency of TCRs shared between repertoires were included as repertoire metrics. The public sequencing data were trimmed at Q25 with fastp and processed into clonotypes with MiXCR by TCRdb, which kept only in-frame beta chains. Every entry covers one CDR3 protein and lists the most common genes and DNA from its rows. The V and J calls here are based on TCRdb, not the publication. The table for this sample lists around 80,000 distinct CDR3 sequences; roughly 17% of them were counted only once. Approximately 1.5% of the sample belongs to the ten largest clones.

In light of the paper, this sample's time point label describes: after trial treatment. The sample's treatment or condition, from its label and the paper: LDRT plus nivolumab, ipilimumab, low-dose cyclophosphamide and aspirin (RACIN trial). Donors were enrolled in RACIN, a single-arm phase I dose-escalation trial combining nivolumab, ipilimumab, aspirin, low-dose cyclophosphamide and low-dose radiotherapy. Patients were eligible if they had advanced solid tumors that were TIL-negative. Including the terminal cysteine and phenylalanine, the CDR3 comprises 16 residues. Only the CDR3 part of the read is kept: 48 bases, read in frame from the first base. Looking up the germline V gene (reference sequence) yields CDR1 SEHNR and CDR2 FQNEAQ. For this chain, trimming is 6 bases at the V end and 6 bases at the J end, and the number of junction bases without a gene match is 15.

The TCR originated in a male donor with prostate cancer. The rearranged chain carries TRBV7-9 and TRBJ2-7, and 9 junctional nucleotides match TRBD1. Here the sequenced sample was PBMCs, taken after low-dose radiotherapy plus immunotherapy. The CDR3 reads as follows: CASSVLPGTGYREQYF. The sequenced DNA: TGTGCCAGCAGTGTACTCCCCGGGACAGGGTATCGCGAGCAGTACTTC.